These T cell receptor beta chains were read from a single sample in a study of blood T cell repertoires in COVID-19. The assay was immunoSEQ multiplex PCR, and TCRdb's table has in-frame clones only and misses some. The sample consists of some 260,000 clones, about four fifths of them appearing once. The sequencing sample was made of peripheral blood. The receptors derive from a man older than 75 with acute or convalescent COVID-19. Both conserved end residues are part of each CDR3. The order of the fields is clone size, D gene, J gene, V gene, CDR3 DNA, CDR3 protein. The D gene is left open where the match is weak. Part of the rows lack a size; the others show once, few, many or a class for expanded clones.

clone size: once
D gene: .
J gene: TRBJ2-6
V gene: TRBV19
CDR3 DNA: TGTGCCAGTAGCAAGGGGTCCCTTCTCTCTGGGGCCAACGTCCTGACTTTC
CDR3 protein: CASSKGSLLSGANVLTF

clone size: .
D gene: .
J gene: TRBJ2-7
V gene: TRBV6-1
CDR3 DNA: TGTGCCAGCAGTGAATGGTTAGGGGACTACGAGCAGTACTTC
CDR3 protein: CASSEWLGDYEQYF

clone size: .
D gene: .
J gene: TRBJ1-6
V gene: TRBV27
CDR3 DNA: TGTGCCACGTCGCGGAGGGCGAATTCACCCCTCCACTTT
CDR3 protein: CATSRRANSPLHF

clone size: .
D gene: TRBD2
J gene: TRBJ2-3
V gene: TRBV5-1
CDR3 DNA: TGCGCCAGCAGCTTGGACTCAAGCGGGAGACCCACAGATACGCAGTATTTT
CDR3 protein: CASSLDSSGRPTDTQYF

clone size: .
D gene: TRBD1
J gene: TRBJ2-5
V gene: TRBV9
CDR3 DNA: TGTGCCAGCAGCCAAAGGACAGGGATGGAGACCCAGTACTTC
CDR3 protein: CASSQRTGMETQYF

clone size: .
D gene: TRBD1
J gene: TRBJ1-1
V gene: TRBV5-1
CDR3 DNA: TGCGCCAGCAGCTCCCGGGACAGGGTTACTGAAGCTTTCTTT
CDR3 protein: CASSSRDRVTEAFF

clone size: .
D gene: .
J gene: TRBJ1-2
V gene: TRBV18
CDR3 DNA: TGTGCCAGCTCACCAATGGGCGGGAACAATGGCTACACCTTC
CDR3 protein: CASSPMGGNNGYTF

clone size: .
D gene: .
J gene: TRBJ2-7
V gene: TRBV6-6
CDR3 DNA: TGTGCCAGCAGTTACTCGAGGGAGCACTACGAGCAGTACTTC
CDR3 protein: CASSYSREHYEQYF

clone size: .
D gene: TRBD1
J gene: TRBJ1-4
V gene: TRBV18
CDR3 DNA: TGTGCCAGCTCACGGCGGGACAGTCGGCAAAATGAAAAACTGTTTTTT
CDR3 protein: CASSRRDSRQNEKLFF

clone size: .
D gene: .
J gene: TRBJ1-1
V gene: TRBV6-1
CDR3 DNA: TGTGCCAGCAGTGAACAAGACAGAAGCACTGAAGCTTTCTTT
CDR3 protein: CASSEQDRSTEAFF

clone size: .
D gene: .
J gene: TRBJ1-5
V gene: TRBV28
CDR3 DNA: TGTGCCAGCAGTTTAAGTCGGGGTTCCATAACAAATTATAGCAATCAGCCCCAGCATTTT
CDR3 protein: CASSLSRGSITNYSNQPQHF

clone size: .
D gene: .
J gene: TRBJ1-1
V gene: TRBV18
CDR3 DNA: TGTGCCAGCTCACCGCAGGGAGGGAACACTGAAGCTTTCTTT
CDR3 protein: CASSPQGGNTEAFF

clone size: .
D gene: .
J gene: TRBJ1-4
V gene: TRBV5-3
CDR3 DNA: TGTGCCAGAAGCTTGTGGGGGCTGGAAAAACTGTTTTTT
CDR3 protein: CARSLWGLEKLFF

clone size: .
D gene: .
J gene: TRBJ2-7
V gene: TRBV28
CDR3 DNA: TGTGCCAGCAGTCCGGGACAAAGCTACGAGCAGTACTTC
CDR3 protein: CASSPGQSYEQYF

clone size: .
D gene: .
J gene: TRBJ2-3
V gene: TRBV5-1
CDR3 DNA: TGCGCCAGCAGCTTCGGTTACGGGAGCTACACAGATACGCAGTATTTT
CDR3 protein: CASSFGYGSYTDTQYF

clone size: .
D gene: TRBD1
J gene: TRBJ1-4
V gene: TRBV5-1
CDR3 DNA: TGCGCCAGCAGCATCAACCCGGGACAGATTGAAAAACTGTTTTTT
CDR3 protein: CASSINPGQIEKLFF

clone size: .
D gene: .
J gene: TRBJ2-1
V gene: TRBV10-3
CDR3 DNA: TGTGCCATCAGTGCGCCGGGACTTTCCTACAATGAGCAGTTCTTC
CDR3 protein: CAISAPGLSYNEQFF

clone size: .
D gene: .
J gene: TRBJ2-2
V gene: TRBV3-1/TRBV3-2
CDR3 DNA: TGTGCCAGCAGCCAAGCGAGGCGGCGCGGCACCGGGGAGCTGTTTTTT
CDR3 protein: CASSQARRRGTGELFF

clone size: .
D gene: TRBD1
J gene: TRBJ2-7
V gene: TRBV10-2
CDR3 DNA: TGCGCCAGCAGTGAGACTGTGACAGGGGGCACCTACGAGCAGTACTTC
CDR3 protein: CASSETVTGGTYEQYF

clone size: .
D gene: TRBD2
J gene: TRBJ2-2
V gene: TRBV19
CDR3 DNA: TGTGCCACAAATGCGGGGGACCTAATTACGGGCGGGGAGCTGTTTTTT
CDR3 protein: CATNAGDLITGGELFF

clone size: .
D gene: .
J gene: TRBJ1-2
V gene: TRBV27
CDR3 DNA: TGTGCCAGCAGTTTCTACCCCACGACAGCTATCTATGGCTACACCTTC
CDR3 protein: CASSFYPTTAIYGYTF

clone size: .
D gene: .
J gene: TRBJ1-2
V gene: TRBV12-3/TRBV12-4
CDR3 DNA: TGTGCCAGCACTTTCAGCGGGAGCGGCTACACCTTC
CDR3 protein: CASTFSGSGYTF

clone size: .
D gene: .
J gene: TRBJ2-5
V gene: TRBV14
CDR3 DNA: TGTGCCAGCAGCCAAGATGAGGGGGCGGGACTCCAAGAGACCCAGTACTTC
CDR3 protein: CASSQDEGAGLQETQYF

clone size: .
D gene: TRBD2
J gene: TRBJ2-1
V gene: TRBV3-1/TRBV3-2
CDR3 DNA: TGTGCCAGCAGCCCCCACGGACTAGCGGGACCGATCTTC
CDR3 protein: CASSPHGLAGPIF

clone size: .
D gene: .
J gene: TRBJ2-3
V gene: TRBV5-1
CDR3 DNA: TGCGCCAGCAGCTTGGGCGGCAGGGGAACAGATACGCAGTATTTT
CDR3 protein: CASSLGGRGTDTQYF

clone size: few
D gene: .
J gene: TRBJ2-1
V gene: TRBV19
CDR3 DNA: TGTGCCAGTAGTACATACATAAGCTCCTACAATGAGCAGTTCTTC
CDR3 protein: CASSTYISSYNEQFF

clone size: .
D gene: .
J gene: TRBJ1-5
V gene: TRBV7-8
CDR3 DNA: TGTGCCAGCAGCGGGACTGGCGGGGTCGCCAATCAGCCCCAGCATTTT
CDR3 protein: CASSGTGGVANQPQHF

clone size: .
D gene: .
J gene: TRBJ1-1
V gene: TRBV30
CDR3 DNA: TGTGCCTGGAGTGAAGATACAGGGTCGACTGAAGCTTTCTTT
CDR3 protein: CAWSEDTGSTEAFF

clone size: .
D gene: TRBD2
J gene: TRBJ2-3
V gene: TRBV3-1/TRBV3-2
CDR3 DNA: TGTGCCAGCAGCCAAGTACTAGCGGGGGGAACAGATACGCAGTATTTT
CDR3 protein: CASSQVLAGGTDTQYF

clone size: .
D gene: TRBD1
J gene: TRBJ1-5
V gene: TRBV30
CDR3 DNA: TGTGCCTGGAACCACAGGGGTGGCAATCAGCCCCAGCATTTT
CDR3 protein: CAWNHRGGNQPQHF

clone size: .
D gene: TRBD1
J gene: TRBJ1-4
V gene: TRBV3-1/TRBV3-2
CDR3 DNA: TGTGCCAGCAGCCACGGACAGGGTAAACTGTTTTTT
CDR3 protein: CASSHGQGKLFF

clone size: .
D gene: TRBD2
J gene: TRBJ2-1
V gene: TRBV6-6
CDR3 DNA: TGTGCCAGCAGCCTGGGGACTAGCGGGAGAACAGGTGAGCAGTTCTTC
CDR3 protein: CASSLGTSGRTGEQFF

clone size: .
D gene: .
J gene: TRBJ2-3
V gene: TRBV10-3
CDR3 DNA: TGTGCCACATCAGGCGGTTTAGCGACCAGCACAGATACGCAGTATTTT
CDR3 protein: CATSGGLATSTDTQYF

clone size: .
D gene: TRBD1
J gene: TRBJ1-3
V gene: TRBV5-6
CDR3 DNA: TGTGCCAGCAGCTTGTTGGGACAGGGCCCTGGAAACACCATATATTTT
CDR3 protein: CASSLLGQGPGNTIYF

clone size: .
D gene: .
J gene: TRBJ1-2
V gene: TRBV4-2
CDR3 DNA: TGTGCCAGCAGCCAATCTCTAAACTATGGCTACACCTTC
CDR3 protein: CASSQSLNYGYTF

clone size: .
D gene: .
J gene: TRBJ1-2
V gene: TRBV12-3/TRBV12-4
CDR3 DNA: TGTGCCAGCAGTCCGTCTAACTATGGCTACACCTTC
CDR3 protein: CASSPSNYGYTF

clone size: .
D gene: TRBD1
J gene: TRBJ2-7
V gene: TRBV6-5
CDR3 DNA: TGTGCCAGCAGTTACGACAGGGGGACCTACGAGCAGTACTTC
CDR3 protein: CASSYDRGTYEQYF

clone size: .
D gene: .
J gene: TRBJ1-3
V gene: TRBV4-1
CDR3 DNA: TGCGCCAGCAGCCAAGCATTAGGGAGCTCTGGAAACACCATATATTTT
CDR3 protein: CASSQALGSSGNTIYF

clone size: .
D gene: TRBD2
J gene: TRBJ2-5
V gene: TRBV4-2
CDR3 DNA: TGTGCCAGCAGCACCCTAGCGGTACAAGAGACCCAGTACTTC
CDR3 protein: CASSTLAVQETQYF

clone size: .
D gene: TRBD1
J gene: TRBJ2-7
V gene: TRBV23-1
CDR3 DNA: TGCGCCAGCAGTCAAACCGGGACAGGGCTCCCCTACGAGCAGTACTTC
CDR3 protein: CASSQTGTGLPYEQYF

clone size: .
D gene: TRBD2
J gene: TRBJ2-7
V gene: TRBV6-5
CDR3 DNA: TGTGCCAGCAGCGCTGGGACTAGCGGAACCTACGAGCAGTACTTC
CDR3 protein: CASSAGTSGTYEQYF

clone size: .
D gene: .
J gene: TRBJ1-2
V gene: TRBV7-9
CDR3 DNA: TGTGCCAGCAGCTTAGATTGGGACTCTAGCTACACCTTC
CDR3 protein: CASSLDWDSSYTF

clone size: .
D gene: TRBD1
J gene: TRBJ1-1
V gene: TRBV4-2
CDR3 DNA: TGTGCCAGCAGCCAAGATTCCGGGACAGGGGTAAAAGCTTTCTTT
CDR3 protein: CASSQDSGTGVKAFF

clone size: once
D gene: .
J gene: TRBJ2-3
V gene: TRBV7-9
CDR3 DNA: TGTGCCAGCAGCCCGTCAGGAGGAGATACGCAGTATTTT
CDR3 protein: CASSPSGGDTQYF

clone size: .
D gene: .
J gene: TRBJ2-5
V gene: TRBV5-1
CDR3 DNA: TGCGCCAGCGCCTCGTGGGCAGGGGAAGAGACCCAGTACTTC
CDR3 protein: CASASWAGEETQYF

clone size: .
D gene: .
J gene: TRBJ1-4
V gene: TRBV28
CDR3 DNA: TGTGCCAGCAGTTCCCGGAGCGGACCTAATGAAAAACTGTTTTTT
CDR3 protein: CASSSRSGPNEKLFF

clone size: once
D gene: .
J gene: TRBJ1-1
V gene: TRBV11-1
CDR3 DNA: TGTGCCAGCAGCCCTACAGGGCCAGGTGCTTTCTTT
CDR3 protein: CASSPTGPGAFF

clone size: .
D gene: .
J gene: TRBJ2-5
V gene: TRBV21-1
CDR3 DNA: TGTGCCAGCAGCGCGGAGGGTCGGAGCAGCCTCCAAGAGACCCAGTACTTC
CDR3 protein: CASSAEGRSSLQETQYF

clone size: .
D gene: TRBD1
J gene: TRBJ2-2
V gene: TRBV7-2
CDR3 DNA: TGTGCCAGCTCCCTGACAGGGGGGATGAACACCGGGGAGCTGTTTTTT
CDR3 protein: CASSLTGGMNTGELFF

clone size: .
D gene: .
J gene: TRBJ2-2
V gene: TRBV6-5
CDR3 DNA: TGTGCCAGCAGTCCAAGGCCGAGGAGAGACGGGGAGCTGTTTTTT
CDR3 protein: CASSPRPRRDGELFF

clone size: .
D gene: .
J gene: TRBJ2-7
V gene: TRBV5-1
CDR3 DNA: TGCGCCAGCAGCTCCGGACAGACCTCCTACGAGCAGTACTTC
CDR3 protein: CASSSGQTSYEQYF

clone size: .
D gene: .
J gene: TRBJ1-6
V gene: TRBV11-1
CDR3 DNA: TGTGCCAGCAGCCGAGACCGGCGCGCGGGGACCTCACCCCTCCACTTT
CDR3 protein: CASSRDRRAGTSPLHF